This paragraph covers one T cell receptor beta chain sequence. This specimen comes from a study of blood T cell repertoires in COVID-19. Across the whole study: COVID-19 samples, acute and convalescent, were from the United States, Italy and Spain. PBMCs, B-cell-depleted T cells, or T cells provided the cDNA or gDNA that made up the material.

V lost 7 bases and J 2 bases, leaving 12 bases between the germline ends. Germline values: CDR1 MNHNY, CDR2 SVGAGI (reference sequence). CDR3 length: 14 amino acids. Original processing notes: Nucleated cell number was recorded as an estimate derived from reference gene primer amplification. Method: immunoSEQ multiplex PCR; TCRdb's copy keeps in-frame clones and lacks some. Clonal size and the V and J genes are those of that table, whereas D and trimming came from the DNA. The data contain over 80,000 clones, about four fifths of them singletons. Specimen: peripheral blood. This sequence originates from a woman of 80 years or more with active or convalescent COVID-19. The rearrangement links TRBV6-6 to TRBJ1-5, with D unresolved. CDR3 DNA: TGTGCCAGCACCGAACCACCGGGCAATCAGCCCCAGCATTTT. It encodes CASTEPPGNQPQHF.